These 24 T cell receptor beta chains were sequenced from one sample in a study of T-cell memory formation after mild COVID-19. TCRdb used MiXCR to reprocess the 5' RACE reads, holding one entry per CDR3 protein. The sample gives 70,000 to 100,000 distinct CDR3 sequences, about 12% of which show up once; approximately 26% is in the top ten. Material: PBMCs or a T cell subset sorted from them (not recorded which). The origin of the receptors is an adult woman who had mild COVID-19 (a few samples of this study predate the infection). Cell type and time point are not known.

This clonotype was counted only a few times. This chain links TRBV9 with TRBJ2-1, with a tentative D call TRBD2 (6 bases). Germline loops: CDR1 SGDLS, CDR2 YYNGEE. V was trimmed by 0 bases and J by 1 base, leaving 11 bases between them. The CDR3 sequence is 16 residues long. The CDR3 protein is CASSVGGGASYNEQFF. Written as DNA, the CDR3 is TGTGCCAGCAGCGTAGGGGGAGGTGCGTCCTACAATGAGCAGTTCTTC. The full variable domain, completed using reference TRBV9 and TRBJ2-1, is DSGVTQTPKHLITATGQRVTLRCSPRSGDLSVYWYQQSLDQGLQFLIQYYNGEERAKGNILERFSAQQFPDLHSELNLSSLELGDSALYFCASSVGGGASYNEQFFGPGTRLTVL.

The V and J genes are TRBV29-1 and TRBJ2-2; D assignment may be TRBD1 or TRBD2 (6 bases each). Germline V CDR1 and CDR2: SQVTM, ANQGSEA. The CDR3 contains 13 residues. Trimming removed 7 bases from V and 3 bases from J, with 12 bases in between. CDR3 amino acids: CSAYRDYTGELFF. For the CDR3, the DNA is TGCAGCGCTTACAGGGACTACACCGGGGAGCTGTTTTTT.

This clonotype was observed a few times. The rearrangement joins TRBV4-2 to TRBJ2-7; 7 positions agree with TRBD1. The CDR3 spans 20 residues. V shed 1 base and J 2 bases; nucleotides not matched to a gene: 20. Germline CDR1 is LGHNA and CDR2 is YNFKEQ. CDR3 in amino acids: CASSQGPASTGDGDPYEQYF. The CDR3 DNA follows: TGTGCCAGCAGCCAAGGTCCCGCCTCCACAGGGGATGGTGACCCCTACGAGCAGTACTTC.

DNA for the CDR3: TGTGCCAGCAGTCGTTTTGGGCGCCACGAGCAGTACTTC. It yields the protein CASSRFGRHEQYF. The gene calls are TRBV12-3 or TRBV12-4 and TRBJ2-7; no definite D call. V lost 5 bases to trimming and J lost 5 bases, with 13 bases between them. The CDR3 spans 13 residues.

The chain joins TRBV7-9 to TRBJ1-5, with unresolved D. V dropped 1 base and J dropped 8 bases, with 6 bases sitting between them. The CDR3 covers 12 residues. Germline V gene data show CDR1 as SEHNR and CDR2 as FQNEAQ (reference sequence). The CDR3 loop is CASSLGNKPQHF. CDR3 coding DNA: TGTGCCAGCAGCTTAGGAAACAAGCCCCAGCATTTT.

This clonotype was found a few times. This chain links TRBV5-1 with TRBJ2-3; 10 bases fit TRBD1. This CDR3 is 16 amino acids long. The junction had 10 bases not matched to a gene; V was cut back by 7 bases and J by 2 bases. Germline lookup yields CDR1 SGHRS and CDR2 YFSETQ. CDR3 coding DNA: TGCGCCAGCGGGGTCGGGACAGGGGTTCCCACAGATACGCAGTATTTT. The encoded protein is CASGVGTGVPTDTQYF.

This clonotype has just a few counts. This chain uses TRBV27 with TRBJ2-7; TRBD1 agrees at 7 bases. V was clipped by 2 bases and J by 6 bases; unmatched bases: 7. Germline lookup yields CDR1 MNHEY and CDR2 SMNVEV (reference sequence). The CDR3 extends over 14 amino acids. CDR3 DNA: TGTGCCAGCAGTTTAGCCCCGACAGGGCGCGAGCAGTACTTC. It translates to CASSLAPTGREQYF.

DNA of the CDR3: TGTGCCAGCAGTTTAGGGGTGGGGTACAATGAGCAGTTCTTC. Residues: CASSLGVGYNEQFF. The chain recombines TRBV6-5 with TRBJ2-1; D possibly corresponds to TRBD1 (5 bases). The CDR3 extends over 14 amino acids. Germline CDR1 and CDR2: MNHEY and SVGAGI. V gave up 4 bases and J gave up 4 bases, with 11 bases separating them.

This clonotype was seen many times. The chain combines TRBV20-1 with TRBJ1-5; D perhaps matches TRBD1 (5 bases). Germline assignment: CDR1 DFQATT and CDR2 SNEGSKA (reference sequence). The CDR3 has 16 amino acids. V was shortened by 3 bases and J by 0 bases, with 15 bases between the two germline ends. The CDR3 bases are TGCAGTGCTAGGGAGCGGGGGATCTATAGCAATCAGCCCCAGCATTTT. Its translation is CSARERGIYSNQPQHF.

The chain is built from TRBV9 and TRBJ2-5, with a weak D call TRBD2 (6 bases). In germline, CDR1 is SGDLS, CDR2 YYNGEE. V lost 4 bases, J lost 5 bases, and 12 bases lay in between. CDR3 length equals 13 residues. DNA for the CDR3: TGTGCCAGCAGCCTGACTAGTCTTGAGACCCAGTACTTC. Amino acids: CASSLTSLETQYF.

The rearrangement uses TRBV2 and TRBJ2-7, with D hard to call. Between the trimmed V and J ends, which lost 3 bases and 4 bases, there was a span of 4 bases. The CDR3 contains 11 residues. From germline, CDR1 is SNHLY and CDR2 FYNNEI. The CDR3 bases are TGTGCCAGCAGTGACGGGTACGAGCAGTACTTC. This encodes CASSDGYEQYF.

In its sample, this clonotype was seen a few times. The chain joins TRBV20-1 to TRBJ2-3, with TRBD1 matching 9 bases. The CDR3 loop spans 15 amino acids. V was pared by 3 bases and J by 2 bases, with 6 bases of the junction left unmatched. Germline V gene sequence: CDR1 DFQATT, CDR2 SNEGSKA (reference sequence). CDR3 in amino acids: CSARVGQGDTDTQYF. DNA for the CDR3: TGCAGTGCTAGGGTGGGACAGGGCGACACAGATACGCAGTATTTT.

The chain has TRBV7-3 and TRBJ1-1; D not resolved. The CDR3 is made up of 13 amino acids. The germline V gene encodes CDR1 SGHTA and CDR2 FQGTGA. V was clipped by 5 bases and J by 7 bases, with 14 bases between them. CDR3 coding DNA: TGTGCCAGCAGCCTTGACCTGGGCCTTGAAGCTTTCTTT. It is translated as CASSLDLGLEAFF.

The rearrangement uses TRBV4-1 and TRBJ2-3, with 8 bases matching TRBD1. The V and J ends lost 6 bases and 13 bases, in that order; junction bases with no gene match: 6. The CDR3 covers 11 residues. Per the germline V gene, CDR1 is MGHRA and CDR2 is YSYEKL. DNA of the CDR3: TGCGCCAGCAGTTGGGACAGGCGAAAGTATTTT. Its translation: CASSWDRRKYF.

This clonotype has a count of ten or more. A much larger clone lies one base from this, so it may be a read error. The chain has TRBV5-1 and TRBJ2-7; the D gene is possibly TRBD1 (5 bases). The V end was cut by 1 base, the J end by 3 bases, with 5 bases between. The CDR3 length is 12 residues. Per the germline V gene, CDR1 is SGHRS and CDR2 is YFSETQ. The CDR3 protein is CASSLRGYEQYF. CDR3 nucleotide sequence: TGCGCCAGCAGCTTGAGGGGCTACGAGCAGTACTTC.

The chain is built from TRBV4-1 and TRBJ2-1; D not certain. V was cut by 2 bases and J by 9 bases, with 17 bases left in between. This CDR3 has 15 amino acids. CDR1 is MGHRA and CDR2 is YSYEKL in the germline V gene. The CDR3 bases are TGCGCCAGCAGCCAACCCTTCGATGTAGGTGGTGAGCAGTTCTTC. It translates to CASSQPFDVGGEQFF.

In nucleotides, the CDR3 is TGTGCCAGTAGTATTTGGAGGGAAGATACGCAGTATTTT. It translates to CASSIWREDTQYF. V usage is TRBV19 and J usage is TRBJ2-3; tentatively, D is TRBD2 (6 bases). V gave up 3 bases and J gave up 5 bases, with 9 bases separating them. CDR1 is LNHDA and CDR2 is SQIVND in the germline V gene (reference sequence). The CDR3 extends over 13 amino acids.

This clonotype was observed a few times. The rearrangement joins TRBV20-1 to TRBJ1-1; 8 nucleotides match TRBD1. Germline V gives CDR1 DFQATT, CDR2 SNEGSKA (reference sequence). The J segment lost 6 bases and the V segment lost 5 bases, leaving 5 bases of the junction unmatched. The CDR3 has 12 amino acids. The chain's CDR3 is CSAVGQAPEAFF. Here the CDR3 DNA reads TGCAGTGCTGTGGGACAGGCCCCTGAAGCTTTCTTT.

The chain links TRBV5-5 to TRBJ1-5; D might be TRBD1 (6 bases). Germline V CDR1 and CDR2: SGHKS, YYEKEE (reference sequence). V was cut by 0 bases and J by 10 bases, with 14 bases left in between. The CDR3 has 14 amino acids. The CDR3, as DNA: TGTGCCAGCAGCTTGGGTGGGGGCCCAGCTCCCCAGCATTTT. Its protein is CASSLGGGPAPQHF.

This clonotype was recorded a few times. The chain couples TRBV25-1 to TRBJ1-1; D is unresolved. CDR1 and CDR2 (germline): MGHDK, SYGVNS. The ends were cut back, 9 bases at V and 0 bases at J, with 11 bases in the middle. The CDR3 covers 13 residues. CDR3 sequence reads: CASKNPLNTEAFF. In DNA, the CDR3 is TGTGCCAGTAAAAATCCTCTGAACACTGAAGCTTTCTTT.

The CDR3 sequence: CASSLYTTGSSYEQYF. DNA of the CDR3: TGTGCCAGCTCACTTTATACGACGGGGAGCTCCTACGAGCAGTACTTC. The V and J genes are TRBV18 and TRBJ2-7, with a weak D call TRBD2 (5 bases). From germline, CDR1 is KGHSH and CDR2 LQKENI. CDR3 length: 16 amino acids. Trimming took off 4 bases at V and 0 bases at J, with 16 bases between the two ends.

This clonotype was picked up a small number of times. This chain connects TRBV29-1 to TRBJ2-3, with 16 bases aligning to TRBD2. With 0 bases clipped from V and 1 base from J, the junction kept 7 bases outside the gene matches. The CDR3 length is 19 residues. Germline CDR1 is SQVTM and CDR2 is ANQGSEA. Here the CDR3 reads CSVEDQGLAGGPGTDTQYF. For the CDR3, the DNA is TGCAGCGTTGAAGACCAGGGACTAGCGGGAGGGCCGGGCACAGATACGCAGTATTTT.

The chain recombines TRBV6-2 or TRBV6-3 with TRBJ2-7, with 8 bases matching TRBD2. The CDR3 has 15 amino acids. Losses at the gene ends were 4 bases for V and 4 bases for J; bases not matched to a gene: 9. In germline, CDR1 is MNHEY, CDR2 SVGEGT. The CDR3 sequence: CASSWGLGALYEQYF. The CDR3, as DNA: TGTGCCAGCAGTTGGGGACTAGGCGCGCTGTACGAGCAGTACTTC.

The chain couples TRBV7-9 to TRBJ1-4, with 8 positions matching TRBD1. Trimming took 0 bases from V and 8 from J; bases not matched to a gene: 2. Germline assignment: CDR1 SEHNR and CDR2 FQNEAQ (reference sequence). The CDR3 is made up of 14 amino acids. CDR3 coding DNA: TGTGCCAGCAGCTTAGCTACAGGGGGAGAAAAACTGTTTTTT. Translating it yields CASSLATGGEKLFF.